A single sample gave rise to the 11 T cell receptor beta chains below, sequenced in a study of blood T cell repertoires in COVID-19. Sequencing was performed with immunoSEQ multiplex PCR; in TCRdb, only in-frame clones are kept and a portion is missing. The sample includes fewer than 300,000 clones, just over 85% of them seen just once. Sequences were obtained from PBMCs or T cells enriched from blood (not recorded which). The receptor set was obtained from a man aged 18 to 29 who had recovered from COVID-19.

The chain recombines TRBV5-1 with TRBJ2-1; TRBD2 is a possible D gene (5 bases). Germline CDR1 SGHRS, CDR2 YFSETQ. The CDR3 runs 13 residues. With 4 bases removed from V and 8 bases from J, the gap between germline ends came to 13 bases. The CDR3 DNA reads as TGCGCCAGCAGCGCGGACTTGTCCTATGAGCAGTTCTTC. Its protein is CASSADLSYEQFF.

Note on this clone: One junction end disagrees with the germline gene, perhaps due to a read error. The CDR3 nucleotides read TGTGCCACCAGCAGAGACCGCGGGACAGTTACGCAGTATTTT. Amino acids: CATSRDRGTVTQYF. The chain recombines TRBV15 with TRBJ2-3; D is possibly TRBD1 (7 bases). This CDR3 has 14 residues. In germline, CDR1 is LNHNV, CDR2 YYDKDF (reference sequence).

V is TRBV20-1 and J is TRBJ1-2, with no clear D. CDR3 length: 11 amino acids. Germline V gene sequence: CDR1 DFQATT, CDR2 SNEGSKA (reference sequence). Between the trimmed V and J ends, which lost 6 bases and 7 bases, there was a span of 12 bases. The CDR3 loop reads CSAPNSGGYTF. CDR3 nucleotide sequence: TGCAGTGCCCCTAACTCGGGTGGCTACACCTTC.

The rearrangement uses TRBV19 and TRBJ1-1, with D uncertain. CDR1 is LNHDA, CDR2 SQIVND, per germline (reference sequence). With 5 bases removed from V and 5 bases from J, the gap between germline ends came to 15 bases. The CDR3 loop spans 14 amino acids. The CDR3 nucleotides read TGTGCCAGTAGTTGGCAGGCAAGCGGGACTGAAGCTTTCTTT. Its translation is CASSWQASGTEAFF.

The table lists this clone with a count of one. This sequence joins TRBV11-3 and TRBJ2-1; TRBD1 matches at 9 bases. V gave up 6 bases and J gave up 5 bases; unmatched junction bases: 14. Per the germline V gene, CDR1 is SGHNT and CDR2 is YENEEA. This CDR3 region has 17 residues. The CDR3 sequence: CASSRDVRTGVHNEQFF. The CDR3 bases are TGTGCCAGCAGTCGAGATGTCCGGACAGGGGTTCACAATGAGCAGTTCTTC. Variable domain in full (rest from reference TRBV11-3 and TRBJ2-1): EAGVVQSPRYKIIEKKQPVAFWCNPISGHNTLYWYLQNLGQGPELLIRYENEEAVDDSQLPKDRFSAERLKGVDSTLKIQPAELGDSAVYLCASSRDVRTGVHNEQFFGPGTRLTVL.

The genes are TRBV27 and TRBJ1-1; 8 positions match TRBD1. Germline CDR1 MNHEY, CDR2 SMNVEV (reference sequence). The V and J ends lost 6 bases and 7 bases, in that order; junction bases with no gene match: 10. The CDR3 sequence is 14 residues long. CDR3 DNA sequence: TGTGCCAGCAGGCCCCAGGGGGCGCTGGGTGAAGCTTTCTTT. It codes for CASRPQGALGEAFF.

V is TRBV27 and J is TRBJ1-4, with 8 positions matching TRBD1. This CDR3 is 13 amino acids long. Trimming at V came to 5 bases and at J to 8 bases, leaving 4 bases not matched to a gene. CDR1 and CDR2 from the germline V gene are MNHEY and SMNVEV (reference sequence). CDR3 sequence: CASSGQGGEKLFF. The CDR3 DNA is TGTGCCAGCAGTGGACAGGGAGGGGAAAAACTGTTTTTT.

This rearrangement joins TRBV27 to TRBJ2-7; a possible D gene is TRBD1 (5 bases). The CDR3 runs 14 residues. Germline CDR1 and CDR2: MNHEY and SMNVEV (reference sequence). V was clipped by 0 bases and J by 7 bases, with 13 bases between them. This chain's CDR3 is CASSLSSQGQEQYF. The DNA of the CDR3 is TGTGCCAGCAGTTTATCGTCGCAGGGCCAAGAGCAGTACTTC.

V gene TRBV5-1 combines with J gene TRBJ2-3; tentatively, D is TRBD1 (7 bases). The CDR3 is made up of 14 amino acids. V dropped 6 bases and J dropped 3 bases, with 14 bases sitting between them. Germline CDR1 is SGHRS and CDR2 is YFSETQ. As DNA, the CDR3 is TGCGCCAGCACCAGGGGGGCGAGGACAGATACGCAGTATTTT. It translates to CASTRGARTDTQYF.

CDR3 protein: CASTAGAGRYGYTF. As DNA, the CDR3 is TGTGCCAGCACCGCCGGGGCGGGACGGTATGGCTACACCTTC. The chain combines TRBV6-5 with TRBJ1-2; tentatively, D is TRBD1 (5 bases). The length of the CDR3 is 14 residues. The V end was cut by 7 bases, the J end by 5 bases, with 17 bases between. Germline CDR1 MNHEY, CDR2 SVGAGI.

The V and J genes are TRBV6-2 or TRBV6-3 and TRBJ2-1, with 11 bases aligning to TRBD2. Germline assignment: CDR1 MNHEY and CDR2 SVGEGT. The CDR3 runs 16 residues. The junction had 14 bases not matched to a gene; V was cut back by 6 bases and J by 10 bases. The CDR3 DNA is TGTGCCAGCAGCATTACTTTAGCGGGAGGGTTCGGCGAGCAGTTCTTC. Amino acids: CASSITLAGGFGEQFF.